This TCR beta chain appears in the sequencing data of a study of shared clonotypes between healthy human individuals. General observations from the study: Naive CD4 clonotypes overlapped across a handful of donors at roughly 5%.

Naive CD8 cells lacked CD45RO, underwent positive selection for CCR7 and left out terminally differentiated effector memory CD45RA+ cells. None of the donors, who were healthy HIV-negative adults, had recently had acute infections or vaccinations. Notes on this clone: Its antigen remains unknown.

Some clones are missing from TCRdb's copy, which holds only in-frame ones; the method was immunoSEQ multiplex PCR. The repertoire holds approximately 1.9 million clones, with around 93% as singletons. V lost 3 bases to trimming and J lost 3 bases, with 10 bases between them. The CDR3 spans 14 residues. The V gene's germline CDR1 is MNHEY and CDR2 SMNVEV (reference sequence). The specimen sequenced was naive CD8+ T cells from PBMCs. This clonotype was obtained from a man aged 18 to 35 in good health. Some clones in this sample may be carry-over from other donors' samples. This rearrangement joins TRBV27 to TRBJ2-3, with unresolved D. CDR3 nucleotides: TGTGCCAGCAGTTTTCAGGAGTGGACAGATACGCAGTATTTT. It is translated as CASSFQEWTDTQYF.